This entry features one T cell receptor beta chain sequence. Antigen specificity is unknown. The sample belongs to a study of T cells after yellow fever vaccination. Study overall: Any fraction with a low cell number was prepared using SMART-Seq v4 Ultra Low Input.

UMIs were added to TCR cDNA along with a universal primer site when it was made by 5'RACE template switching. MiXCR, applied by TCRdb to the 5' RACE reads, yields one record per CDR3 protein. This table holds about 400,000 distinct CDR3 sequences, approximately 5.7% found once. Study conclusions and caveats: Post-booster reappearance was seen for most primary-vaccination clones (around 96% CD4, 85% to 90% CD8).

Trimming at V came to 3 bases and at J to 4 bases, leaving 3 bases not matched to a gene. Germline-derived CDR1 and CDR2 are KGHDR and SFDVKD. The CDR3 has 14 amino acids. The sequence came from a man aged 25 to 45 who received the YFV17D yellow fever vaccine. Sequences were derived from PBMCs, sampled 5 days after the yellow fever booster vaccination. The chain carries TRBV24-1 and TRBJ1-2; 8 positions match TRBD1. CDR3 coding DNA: TGTGCCACCAGTGATGGGGACAGGATCTATGGCTACACCTTC. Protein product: CATSDGDRIYGYTF.